Following are 8 T cell receptor beta chains from one sample sequenced in a study of Tregs in tolerant kidney transplant recipients. Data came from immunoSEQ multiplex PCR; TCRdb stores just in-frame clones and leaves some out. The table has around 78,000 clones, approximately 90% seen once. Specimen: Tregs from blood, collected before the transplant. The receptors were gathered from a human donor who received a combined kidney and bone marrow transplant.

The chain carries TRBV9 and TRBJ2-5, with D uncertain. Germline V CDR1 and CDR2: SGDLS, YYNGEE. Trimming removed 7 bases at V and 1 base at J, with 11 bases between. The CDR3 runs to 13 residues. CDR3 DNA: TGTGCCAGCGCCCGCTCGCCCCAAGAGACCCAGTACTTC. Encoded protein: CASARSPQETQYF. Based on the CDR3 plus reference TRBV9 and TRBJ2-5, the full variable domain is DSGVTQTPKHLITATGQRVTLRCSPRSGDLSVYWYQQSLDQGLQFLIQYYNGEERAKGNILERFSAQQFPDLHSELNLSSLELGDSALYFCASARSPQETQYFGPGTRLLVL.

This sequence joins TRBV10-2 and TRBJ1-1; D unresolved. With 8 bases removed from V and 7 bases from J, the gap between germline ends came to 17 bases. Germline CDR1 reads WSHSY; CDR2 reads SAAADI. The CDR3 consists of 13 residues. The CDR3 DNA is TGCGCCAGCCGGACCTCTCAGGCGGGTGAAGCTTTCTTT. Protein product: CASRTSQAGEAFF.

As concerns this clone: In the same sample, other DNA sequences code for this CDR3. The J gene is TRBJ2-7, the V gene TRBV28; TRBD1 is a possible D gene (5 bases). Germline assignment: CDR1 MDHEN and CDR2 SYDVKM. The length of the CDR3 is 12 residues. Trimming removed 6 bases at V and 2 bases at J, with 8 bases between. The CDR3 nucleotides read TGTGCCAGCAGCCAGGGTCCCTACGAGCAGTACTTC. Protein: CASSQGPYEQYF.

The V call is TRBV6-1, the J call TRBJ2-7; 10 bases are a match to TRBD2. The CDR3 extends over 15 amino acids. J lost 3 bases, V lost 6 bases, and 8 bases had no gene match. The germline V gene encodes CDR1 MNHNS and CDR2 SASEGT. This chain's CDR3 is CASRAAASGSYEQYF. Here the CDR3 DNA reads TGTGCCAGCAGAGCCGCGGCTAGCGGGAGCTACGAGCAGTACTTC.

The rearrangement links TRBV20-1 to TRBJ2-7, with D hard to call. The CDR3 has 11 residues. Germline lookup yields CDR1 DFQATT and CDR2 SNEGSKA (reference sequence). V was trimmed by 5 bases and J by 3 bases, leaving 8 bases between them. The CDR3 DNA reads as TGCAGTGCTCGACAAGACTACGAGCAGTACTTC. As protein: CSARQDYEQYF.

This clone was observed a single time. The chain links TRBV10-3 to TRBJ2-7, with 7 nucleotides matching TRBD1. This CDR3 spans 15 amino acids. In germline, CDR1 is ENHRY, CDR2 SYGVKD. J gave up 7 bases and V 8 bases, and 17 bases lay outside the gene matches. The CDR3 DNA reads TGTGCCATCGCCCAGACAGGGATGCAGGTAGGAGAGCAGTACTTC. Translation gives CAIAQTGMQVGEQYF.

CDR3 sequence reads: CASSSYGPSTDTQYF. The CDR3 region has the DNA TGTGCCAGCAGTTCTTACGGCCCCTCGACAGATACGCAGTATTTT. The genes are TRBV27 and TRBJ2-3; unclear D gene. The CDR3 has 15 amino acids. The ends were cut back, 4 bases at V and 3 bases at J, with 14 bases in the middle. CDR1 and CDR2 from the germline V gene are MNHEY and SMNVEV (reference sequence).

This rearrangement joins TRBV28 to TRBJ1-6; D ambiguous. The germline V gene has CDR1 MDHEN and CDR2 SYDVKM. Trimming shortened V by 3 bases and J by 10 bases, and 13 bases separated the two germline ends. The CDR3 has 14 amino acids. Here the CDR3 reads CASSFGSLGSPLHF. The CDR3 coding sequence is TGTGCCAGCAGTTTTGGATCCTTGGGGTCACCCCTCCACTTT.